The clone carrying this TCR beta chain was seen a handful of times. Its antigen is not identified. Here immunoSEQ multiplex PCR was the method, and the copy in TCRdb shows in-frame clones only, minus some. The sample includes more than 400 clones, 70% to 80% seen only once; the top ten take more than 9%. The record originates from a study of chemoradiotherapy in HPV16-positive cancers. Study-wide results and limits: HPV-specific T cells were functionally defined from only a couple of HPV16-positive patients. HPV-responsive T-cell expansion during chemoradiotherapy was linked to improved recurrence-free survival in HPV16-positive patients.

Here the sequenced sample was tumor tissue, taken from a patient who underwent chemoradiotherapy. This clonotype was sampled from a human donor with HPV-associated anogenital cancer.

The CDR3: CASSQELGVYNSPLHF. CDR3 DNA: TGTGCCAGCAGCCAAGAGTTAGGGGTCTATAATTCACCCCTCCACTTT. V usage is TRBV4-2 and J usage is TRBJ1-6; possibly TRBD1 for D (5 bases). The CDR3 extends over 16 amino acids. Germline CDR1 and CDR2: LGHNA and YNFKEQ. V lost 0 bases and J 3 bases, leaving 9 bases between the germline ends.